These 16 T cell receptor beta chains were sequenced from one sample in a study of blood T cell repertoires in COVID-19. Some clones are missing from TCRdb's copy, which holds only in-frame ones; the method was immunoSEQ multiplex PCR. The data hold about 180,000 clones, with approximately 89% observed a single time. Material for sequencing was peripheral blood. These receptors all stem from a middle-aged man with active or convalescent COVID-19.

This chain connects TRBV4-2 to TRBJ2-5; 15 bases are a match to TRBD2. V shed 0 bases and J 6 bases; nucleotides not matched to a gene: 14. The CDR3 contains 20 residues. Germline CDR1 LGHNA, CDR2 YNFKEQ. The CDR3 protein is CASSQEFPTGLAGGGKTQYF. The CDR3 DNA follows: TGTGCCAGCAGCCAAGAGTTCCCTACGGGACTAGCGGGGGGAGGGAAGACCCAGTACTTC.

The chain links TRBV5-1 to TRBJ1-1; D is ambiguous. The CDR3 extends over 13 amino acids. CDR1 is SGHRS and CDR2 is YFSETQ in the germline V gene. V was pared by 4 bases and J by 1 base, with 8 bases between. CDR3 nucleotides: TGCGCCAGCAGCCCCCAGTGGAACACTGAAGCTTTCTTT. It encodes CASSPQWNTEAFF.

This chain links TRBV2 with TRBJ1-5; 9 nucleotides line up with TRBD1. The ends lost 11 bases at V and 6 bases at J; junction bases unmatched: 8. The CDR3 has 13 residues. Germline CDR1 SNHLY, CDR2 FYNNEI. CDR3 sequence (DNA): TGTGCCGCGGGAACGGACAGGGGTCAGCCCCAGCATTTT. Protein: CAAGTDRGQPQHF.

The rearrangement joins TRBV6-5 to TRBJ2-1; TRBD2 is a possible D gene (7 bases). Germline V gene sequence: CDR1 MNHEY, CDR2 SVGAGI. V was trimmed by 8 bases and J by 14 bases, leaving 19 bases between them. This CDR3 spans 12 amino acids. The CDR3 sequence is CASRRAGGREFF. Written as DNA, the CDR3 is TGTGCCAGCCGACGGGCCGGGGGGCGCGAGTTCTTC.

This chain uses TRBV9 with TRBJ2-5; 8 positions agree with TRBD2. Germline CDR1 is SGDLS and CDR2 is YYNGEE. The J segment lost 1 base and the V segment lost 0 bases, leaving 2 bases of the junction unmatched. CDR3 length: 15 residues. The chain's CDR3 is CASSVVSGAQETQYF. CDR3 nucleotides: TGTGCCAGCAGCGTAGTTAGCGGGGCCCAAGAGACCCAGTACTTC.

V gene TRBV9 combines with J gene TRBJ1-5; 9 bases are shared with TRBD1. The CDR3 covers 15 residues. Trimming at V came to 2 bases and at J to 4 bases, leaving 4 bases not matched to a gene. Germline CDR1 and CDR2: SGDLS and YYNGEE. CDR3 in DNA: TGTGCCAGCAGCGTCGGACAGGGGTTAAATCAGCCCCAGCATTTT. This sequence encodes CASSVGQGLNQPQHF. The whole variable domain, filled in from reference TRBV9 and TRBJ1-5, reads DSGVTQTPKHLITATGQRVTLRCSPRSGDLSVYWYQQSLDQGLQFLIQYYNGEERAKGNILERFSAQQFPDLHSELNLSSLELGDSALYFCASSVGQGLNQPQHFGDGTRLSIL.

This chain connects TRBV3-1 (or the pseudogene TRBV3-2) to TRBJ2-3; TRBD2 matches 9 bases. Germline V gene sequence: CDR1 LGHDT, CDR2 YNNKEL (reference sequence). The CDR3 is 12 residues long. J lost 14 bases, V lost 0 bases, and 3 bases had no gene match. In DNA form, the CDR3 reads TGTGCCAGCAGCCAAGAGGGACTAGCCAGGTATTTT. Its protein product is CASSQEGLARYF.

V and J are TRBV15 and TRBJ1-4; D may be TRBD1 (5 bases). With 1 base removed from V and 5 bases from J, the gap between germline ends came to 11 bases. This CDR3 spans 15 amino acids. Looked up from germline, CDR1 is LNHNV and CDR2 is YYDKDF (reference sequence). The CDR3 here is CATSRGTGSNEKLFF. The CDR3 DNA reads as TGTGCCACCAGCAGAGGAACAGGTTCCAATGAAAAACTGTTTTTT. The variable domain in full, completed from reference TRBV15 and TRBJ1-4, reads DAMVIQNPRYQVTQFGKPVTLSCSQTLNHNVMYWYQQKSSQAPKLLFHYYDKDFNNEADTPDNFQSRRPNTSFCFLDIRSPGLGDTAMYLCATSRGTGSNEKLFFGSGTQLSVL.

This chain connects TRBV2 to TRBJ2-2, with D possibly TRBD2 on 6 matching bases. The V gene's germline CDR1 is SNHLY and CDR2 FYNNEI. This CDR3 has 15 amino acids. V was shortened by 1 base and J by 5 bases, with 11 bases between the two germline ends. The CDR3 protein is CASSEGASVTGELFF. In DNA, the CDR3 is TGTGCCAGCAGTGAAGGGGCTAGCGTGACCGGGGAGCTGTTTTTT.

The CDR3 bases are TGCGCCAGATATCTCCCCAGCGGGGGGCCAAAGGCCCAGTACTTC. Its translation: CARYLPSGGPKAQYF. J is TRBJ2-5 and V is TRBV10-1; 9 bases fit TRBD2. CDR1 and CDR2 from the germline V gene are WNHNN and SYGVQD (reference sequence). There are 15 residues in the CDR3. The V gene end was trimmed by 9 bases and the J gene end by 9 bases; junction bases not matched to a gene: 17.

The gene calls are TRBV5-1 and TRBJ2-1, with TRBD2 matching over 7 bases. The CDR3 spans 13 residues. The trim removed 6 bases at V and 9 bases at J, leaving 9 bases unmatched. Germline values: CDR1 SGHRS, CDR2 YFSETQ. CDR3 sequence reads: CASNRGDIGEQFF. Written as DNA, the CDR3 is TGCGCCAGCAATCGGGGGGATATTGGTGAGCAGTTCTTC.

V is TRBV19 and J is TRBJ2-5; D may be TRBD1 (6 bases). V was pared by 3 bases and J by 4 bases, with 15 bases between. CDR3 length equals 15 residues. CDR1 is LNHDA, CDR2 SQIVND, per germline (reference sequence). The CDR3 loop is CASSMPGIGGETQYF. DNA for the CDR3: TGTGCCAGTAGTATGCCTGGGATAGGGGGAGAGACCCAGTACTTC. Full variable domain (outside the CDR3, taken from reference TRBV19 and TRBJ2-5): DGGITQSPKYLFRKEGQNVTLSCEQNLNHDAMYWYRQDPGQGLRLIYYSQIVNDFQKGDIAEGYSVSREKKESFPLTVTSAQKNPTAFYLCASSMPGIGGETQYFGPGTRLLVL.

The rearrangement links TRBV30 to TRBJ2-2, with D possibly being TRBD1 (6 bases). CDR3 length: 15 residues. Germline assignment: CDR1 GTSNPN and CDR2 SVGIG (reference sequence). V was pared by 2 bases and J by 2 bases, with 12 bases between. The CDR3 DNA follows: TGTGCCTGGAGTCCCGGGACACTCAACACCGGGGAGCTGTTTTTT. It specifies CAWSPGTLNTGELFF.

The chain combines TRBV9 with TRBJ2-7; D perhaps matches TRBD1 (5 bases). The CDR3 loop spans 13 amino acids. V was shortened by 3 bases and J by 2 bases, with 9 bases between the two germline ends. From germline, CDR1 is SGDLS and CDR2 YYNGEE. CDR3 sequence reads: CASSATDTYEQYF. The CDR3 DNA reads TGTGCCAGCAGCGCCACGGACACCTACGAGCAGTACTTC. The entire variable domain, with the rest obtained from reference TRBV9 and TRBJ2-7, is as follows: DSGVTQTPKHLITATGQRVTLRCSPRSGDLSVYWYQQSLDQGLQFLIQYYNGEERAKGNILERFSAQQFPDLHSELNLSSLELGDSALYFCASSATDTYEQYFGPGTRLTVT.

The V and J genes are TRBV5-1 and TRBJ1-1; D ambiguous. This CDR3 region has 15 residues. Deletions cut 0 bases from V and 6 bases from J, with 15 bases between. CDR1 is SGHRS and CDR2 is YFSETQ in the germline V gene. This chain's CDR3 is CASSLGVGPESEAFF. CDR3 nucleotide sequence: TGCGCCAGCAGCTTGGGTGTGGGCCCGGAATCTGAAGCTTTCTTT.

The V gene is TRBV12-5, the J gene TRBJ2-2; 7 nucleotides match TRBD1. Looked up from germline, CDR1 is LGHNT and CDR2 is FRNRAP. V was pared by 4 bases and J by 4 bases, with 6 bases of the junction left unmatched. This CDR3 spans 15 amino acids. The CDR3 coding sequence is TGTGCTAGTGGTTCCGGGACAGCTAGCACCGGGGAGCTGTTTTTT. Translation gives CASGSGTASTGELFF.